These 22 T cell receptor beta chains were sequenced from one sample in a study of T cell changes during pregnancy in multiple sclerosis. Data came from immunoSEQ multiplex PCR; TCRdb stores just in-frame clones and leaves some out. The sample consists of 33,000 or so clones, around 91% of them appearing once. The material was CD8+ T cells from peripheral blood mononuclear cells, obtained in the second trimester of pregnancy. The receptor set was obtained from a female donor in good health, enrolled as a control in a pregnancy study.

The chain employs TRBV15 and TRBJ1-2; D call uncertain. The CDR3 is 17 residues long. Trimming left V 3 bases short and J 4 bases short, with 21 bases between. CDR1 and CDR2 (germline): LNHNV, YYDKDF (reference sequence). DNA for the CDR3: TGTGCCACCAGCAGTGACCGGGTCTCCTTGGAGGTCTATGGCTACACCTTC. It is translated as CATSSDRVSLEVYGYTF.

J is TRBJ2-1 and V is TRBV30; TRBD1 might be the D (5 bases). Trimming removed 3 bases at V and 7 bases at J, with 13 bases between. The germline gives CDR1 GTSNPN, CDR2 SVGIG (reference sequence). The CDR3 consists of 13 residues. The CDR3 coding sequence is TGTGCCTGGAGCGGCGGACAAGGGAATGAGCAGTTCTTC. It translates to CAWSGGQGNEQFF. Variable domain in full (rest from reference TRBV30 and TRBJ2-1): SQTIHQWPATLVQPVGSPLSLECTVEGTSNPNLYWYRQAAGRGLQLLFYSVGIGQISSEVPQNLSASRPQDRQFILSSKKLLLSDSGFYLCAWSGGQGNEQFFGPGTRLTVL.

The chain uses TRBV27 and TRBJ1-1; D remains unclear. Germline V gene lookup returns CDR1 MNHEY and CDR2 SMNVEV (reference sequence). The ends were cut back, 2 bases at V and 1 base at J, with 5 bases in the middle. This CDR3 is 13 amino acids long. This CDR3 is CASSLGRNTEAFF. The CDR3, as DNA: TGTGCCAGCAGTTTAGGGCGGAACACTGAAGCTTTCTTT.

The CDR3 spells CASSRPGQLAYGYTF. CDR3 coding DNA: TGTGCCAGCAGCCGCCCGGGACAGCTAGCCTATGGCTACACCTTC. The chain carries TRBV16 and TRBJ1-2; 7 bases agree with TRBD1. The CDR3 covers 15 residues. With 4 bases clipped from V and 4 bases from J, the junction kept 9 bases outside the gene matches. In germline, CDR1 is KGHSY, CDR2 FQNENV.

The chain uses TRBV30 and TRBJ2-5; TRBD1 matches 9 bases. The J call may be wrong; the DNA end is better matched by TRBJ2-7. Germline V gives CDR1 GTSNPN, CDR2 SVGIG (reference sequence). The length of the CDR3 is 14 residues. The CDR3 spells CAWSTGTGTYEQYF. The CDR3 DNA follows: TGTGCCTGGAGCACCGGGACAGGGACCTACGAGCAGTACTTC.

This clone was detected only once. Here the CDR3 reads CASSLLAGGALGTDTQYF. The DNA of the CDR3 is TGTGCCAGCAGCTTGCTAGCGGGGGGGGCTCTCGGAACAGATACGCAGTATTTT. The chain uses TRBV13 and TRBJ2-3; 12 positions agree with TRBD2. V was pared by 3 bases and J by 3 bases, with 10 bases of the junction left unmatched. The length of the CDR3 is 18 residues. Per germline, CDR1 PRHDT and CDR2 FYEKMQ (reference sequence). The whole variable domain, filled in from reference TRBV13 and TRBJ2-3, reads AAGVIQSPRHLIKEKRETATLKCYPIPRHDTVYWYQQGPGQDPQFLISFYEKMQSDKGSIPDRFSAQQFSDYHSELNMSSLELGDSALYFCASSLLAGGALGTDTQYFGPGTRLTVL.

The J gene is TRBJ2-6, the V gene TRBV25-1; TRBD1 might be the D (6 bases). Looked up from germline, CDR1 is MGHDK and CDR2 is SYGVNS. Trimming took 6 bases from V and 0 from J, leaving 18 bases between them. The CDR3 sequence is 18 residues long. The CDR3 DNA follows: TGTGCCAGCAGCCAACTCCCGGGACACCCCTCTGGGGCCAACGTCCTGACTTTC. Translation gives CASSQLPGHPSGANVLTF.

The V and J genes are TRBV9 and TRBJ1-2; D ambiguous. V lost 2 bases, J lost 4 bases, and 18 bases lay in between. This CDR3 has 16 amino acids. Germline V lookup: CDR1 SGDLS, CDR2 YYNGEE. CDR3 protein: CASSVSVGTQSYGYTF. DNA for the CDR3: TGTGCCAGCAGCGTGAGCGTCGGCACGCAGAGCTATGGCTACACCTTC.

This clone was recorded only once. The chain has TRBV30 and TRBJ2-1; D call uncertain. V lost 2 bases and J lost 2, with 13 bases in between. The CDR3 has 15 residues. CDR1 is GTSNPN, CDR2 SVGIG, per germline (reference sequence). The CDR3 nucleotides read TGTGCCTGGAGTAGAGCGCGCGGCACCTACAATGAGCAGTTCTTC. Its protein product is CAWSRARGTYNEQFF.

The rearrangement links TRBV9 to TRBJ2-1; weak D call: TRBD2 (6 bases). CDR3 length equals 14 residues. Deletions cut 1 base from V and 4 bases from J, with 9 bases between. CDR1 is SGDLS and CDR2 is YYNGEE in the germline V gene. The CDR3 DNA follows: TGTGCCAGCAGCGTAAAGGCGGGGTACAATGAGCAGTTCTTC. Residues: CASSVKAGYNEQFF.

The J gene is TRBJ2-4, the V gene TRBV19, with a possible D match to TRBD1 (6 bases). V lost 3 bases to trimming and J lost 10 bases, with 16 bases between them. Germline assignment: CDR1 LNHDA and CDR2 SQIVND (reference sequence). CDR3 length: 14 residues. The DNA for the CDR3 is TGTGCCAGTAGTATCGGGGACAACCGAGGGATTCAGTACTTC. Its translation is CASSIGDNRGIQYF.

This rearrangement joins TRBV25-1 to TRBJ2-1; 10 bases map to TRBD2. Germline lookup yields CDR1 MGHDK and CDR2 SYGVNS. J was trimmed by 8 bases and V by 2 bases; bases with no gene match: 12. The CDR3 sequence is 17 residues long. The CDR3 DNA sequence: TGTGCCAGCAGTGAAAGGTGGGGAGCGGGGGGGGGCGATGAGCAGTTCTTC. Protein product: CASSERWGAGGGDEQFF.

This clone was counted a single time. The CDR3 sequence is CASSERDFPGYQPQHF. CDR3 DNA: TGTGCCAGCAGTGAACGGGACTTCCCGGGATATCAGCCCCAGCATTTT. This chain uses TRBV25-1 with TRBJ1-5; D possibly corresponds to TRBD1 (5 bases). Germline V gene lookup returns CDR1 MGHDK and CDR2 SYGVNS. V dropped 2 bases and J dropped 5 bases, with 16 bases sitting between them. This CDR3 is built from 16 residues.

The chain recombines TRBV7-9 with TRBJ2-5; 9 nucleotides match TRBD2. Germline CDR1 and CDR2: SEHNR and FQNEAQ (reference sequence). Trimming removed 4 bases from V and 0 bases from J; junction bases left unmatched: 15. This CDR3 is built from 19 residues. The CDR3 is CASSSLEERGALYQETQYF. CDR3 nucleotide sequence: TGTGCCAGCAGCTCCCTTGAGGAGCGGGGGGCCTTGTACCAAGAGACCCAGTACTTC.

The V call is TRBV9, the J call TRBJ2-7, with 7 bases aligning to TRBD1. Germline V CDR1 and CDR2: SGDLS, YYNGEE. V was pared by 0 bases and J by 3 bases, with 3 bases of the junction left unmatched. CDR3 size: 14 residues. CDR3: CASSVGDSNYEQYF. In DNA, the CDR3 is TGTGCCAGCAGCGTAGGGGACAGCAACTACGAGCAGTACTTC.

This chain uses TRBV6-1 with TRBJ1-3; weak D call: TRBD1 (6 bases). Trimming removed 2 bases from V and 4 bases from J, with 12 bases in between. The CDR3 is 15 amino acids. Germline CDR1 MNHNS, CDR2 SASEGT. The CDR3 DNA follows: TGTGCCAGCAGTGAAAGCGAGCAGGGGGGAAACACCATATATTTT. As protein: CASSESEQGGNTIYF.

The chain employs TRBV27 and TRBJ2-7, with a weak D call TRBD2 (7 bases). Per germline, CDR1 MNHEY and CDR2 SMNVEV (reference sequence). The ends were cut back, 6 bases at V and 2 bases at J, with 8 bases in the middle. The CDR3 loop spans 12 amino acids. The CDR3 sequence is CASRGGPYEQYF. CDR3 DNA sequence: TGTGCCAGCAGGGGGGGGCCCTACGAGCAGTACTTC.

This clone was observed a single time. The gene calls are TRBV19 and TRBJ1-1; 8 nucleotides align to TRBD1. The trim removed 5 bases at V and 7 bases at J, leaving 9 bases unmatched. Germline assignment: CDR1 LNHDA and CDR2 SQIVND (reference sequence). There are 14 residues in the CDR3. This chain's CDR3 is CASSAGTGGLEAFF. The CDR3 DNA sequence: TGTGCCAGTAGTGCCGGGACAGGAGGTCTTGAAGCTTTCTTT.

The V gene is TRBV5-4, the J gene TRBJ2-7, with D possibly being TRBD1 (5 bases). V lost 4 bases to trimming and J lost 5 bases, with 13 bases between them. Per the germline V gene, CDR1 is SGHNT and CDR2 is YYREEE (reference sequence). CDR3 length: 13 residues. Here the CDR3 DNA reads TGTGCCAGCAGCGATACTTTAGGGGACGAGCAGTACTTC. The encoded protein is CASSDTLGDEQYF. The entire variable domain, with the rest obtained from reference TRBV5-4 and TRBJ2-7, is as follows: ETGVTQSPTHLIKTRGQQVTLRCSSQSGHNTVSWYQQALGQGPQFIFQYYREEENGRGNFPPRFSGLQFPNYSSELNVNALELDDSALYLCASSDTLGDEQYFGPGTRLTVT.

Concerning this clone: The sample has other DNA sequences that encode this CDR3 too. V and J are TRBV29-1 and TRBJ1-2; D ambiguous. This CDR3 spans 11 amino acids. Trimming took 3 bases from V and 5 from J, leaving 7 bases between them. Germline lookup yields CDR1 SQVTM and CDR2 ANQGSEA. In DNA, the CDR3 is TGCAGCGTTGAGGGGAGGTATGGCTACACCTTC. As protein: CSVEGRYGYTF.

Only a few counts were recorded for this clone. The chain employs TRBV19 and TRBJ1-2; TRBD1 agrees at 10 bases. The CDR3 sequence is 14 residues long. Germline V gives CDR1 LNHDA, CDR2 SQIVND (reference sequence). Trimming cost V 4 bases and J 6 bases; bases outside gene matches: 5. The CDR3 sequence is CASSTKTGGDGYTF. CDR3 DNA: TGTGCCAGTAGTACCAAGACAGGGGGCGATGGCTACACCTTC. The complete variable domain, with remaining parts taken from reference TRBV19 and TRBJ1-2, reads DGGITQSPKYLFRKEGQNVTLSCEQNLNHDAMYWYRQDPGQGLRLIYYSQIVNDFQKGDIAEGYSVSREKKESFPLTVTSAQKNPTAFYLCASSTKTGGDGYTFGSGTRLTVV.

The CDR3, as DNA: TGCGCCAGCAGCCAAGATTCAGGGTATTCTTACGAGCAGTACTTC. Translating it yields CASSQDSGYSYEQYF. This chain connects TRBV4-1 to TRBJ2-7; a weak D match, TRBD1 (5 bases). Trimming removed 0 bases at V and 4 bases at J, with 13 bases between. The length of the CDR3 is 15 residues. CDR1 is MGHRA and CDR2 is YSYEKL in the germline V gene.